Shown below are 27 T cell receptor beta chains from a single sample sequenced in a study of CD8 T cells in ankylosing spondylitis. TCRdb reanalysed the 5' RACE reads using MiXCR and keeps one entry per CDR3 protein. Of around 250,000 distinct CDR3 sequences in the sample, roughly 10% were seen once. The sequenced material came from blood, either unsorted or a sorted T cell fraction (not recorded which). Every receptor here comes from a male donor with ankylosing spondylitis or in good health (not recorded which).

This clonotype showed up many times. This chain links TRBV5-1 with TRBJ1-1; D remains ambiguous. Germline-derived CDR1 and CDR2 are SGHRS and YFSETQ. This CDR3 spans 15 amino acids. Trimming removed 0 bases from V and 0 bases from J, with 9 bases in between. The CDR3 coding sequence is TGCGCCAGCAGCTTGGACTCAGCCATGAACACTGAAGCTTTCTTT. It yields the protein CASSLDSAMNTEAFF.

This clonotype was observed a few times. V is TRBV7-8 and J is TRBJ2-3, with D unresolved. CDR1 is SGHVS and CDR2 is FQNEAQ in the germline V gene. Deletions cut 1 base from V and 0 bases from J, with 11 bases between. CDR3 length: 16 residues. The CDR3 protein is CASSLGPVISTDTQYF. The CDR3 DNA sequence: TGTGCCAGCAGCTTAGGTCCAGTTATTAGCACAGATACGCAGTATTTT.

To note about this clonotype: Given a much more abundant clone one base away, this may be a read error. DNA of the CDR3: TGTGCCGGCAGTACACCCTTCAGGGAAAGAAAGCAGTACTTC. This codes for CAGSTPFRERKQYF. The chain joins TRBV27 to TRBJ2-7; weak D call: TRBD1 (5 bases). This CDR3 contains 14 residues. Germline V gives CDR1 MNHEY, CDR2 SMNVEV (reference sequence).

This clonotype was seen more than once but under ten times. The chain links TRBV12-3 or TRBV12-4 to TRBJ1-2; D may be TRBD1 (6 bases). V was pared by 6 bases and J by 4 bases, with 12 bases between. The CDR3 consists of 13 residues. The CDR3 reads CASSPTGLYGYTF. CDR3 in DNA: TGTGCCAGCAGCCCCACAGGGCTCTATGGCTACACCTTC.

This clonotype appeared a few times. The rearrangement links TRBV29-1 to TRBJ2-7; TRBD2 might be the D (6 bases). CDR1 is SQVTM and CDR2 is ANQGSEA in the germline V gene. V was cut by 8 bases and J by 6 bases, with 17 bases left in between. The CDR3 totals 12 residues. The CDR3 is CSTRESEREQYF. The DNA for the CDR3 is TGCAGCACCCGGGAGTCAGAGCGCGAGCAGTACTTC.

This clonotype was detected ten times or more. The J gene is TRBJ1-1, the V gene TRBV6-6, with 7 bases identical to TRBD1. The J segment lost 2 bases and the V segment lost 7 bases, leaving 16 bases of the junction unmatched. The CDR3 covers 17 residues. In germline, CDR1 is MNHNY, CDR2 SVGAGI (reference sequence). CDR3 sequence reads: CASTHAVEQGSNTEAFF. In DNA form, the CDR3 reads TGTGCCAGCACCCACGCCGTGGAACAGGGGAGTAACACTGAAGCTTTCTTT.

This clonotype showed up many times. The V gene is TRBV5-1, the J gene TRBJ2-3; D gene unclear. V was shortened by 1 base and J by 3 bases, with 12 bases between the two germline ends. Germline values: CDR1 SGHRS, CDR2 YFSETQ. The CDR3 is 15 amino acids. This CDR3 reads CASSLRVRLTDTQYF. The CDR3 DNA is TGCGCCAGCAGCTTGAGGGTAAGGTTGACAGATACGCAGTATTTT.

The J gene is TRBJ2-3, the V gene TRBV11-2, with 10 bases that match TRBD2. Germline V lookup: CDR1 SGHAT, CDR2 FQNNGV. V dropped 3 bases and J dropped 3; count of bases not matched to a gene: 6. The CDR3 contains 16 residues. The CDR3 here is CASSFSGGVGTDTQYF. The CDR3 DNA reads as TGTGCCAGCAGCTTCAGCGGGGGGGTCGGGACAGATACGCAGTATTTT. Based on the CDR3 plus reference TRBV11-2 and TRBJ2-3, the full variable domain is EAGVAQSPRYKIIEKRQSVAFWCNPISGHATLYWYQQILGQGPKLLIQFQNNGVVDDSQLPKDRFSAERLKGVDSTLKIQPAKLEDSAVYLCASSFSGGVGTDTQYFGPGTRLTVL.

On this clonotype: Being one base from a much bigger clone, this may be a read error. V is TRBV4-1 and J is TRBJ2-5; either TRBD1 or TRBD2 may fit D (5 bases each). Germline V gene lookup returns CDR1 MGHRA and CDR2 YSYEKL. The CDR3 sequence is 14 residues long. V lost 0 bases, J lost 9 bases, and 14 bases lay in between. In DNA form, the CDR3 reads TGCGCCAGCAGCCAAGATTTGGGGGTAGAATCCCAGTACTTC. It specifies CASSQDLGVESQYF.

Ten or more counts support this clonotype. This chain joins TRBV5-5 and TRBJ2-7, with 7 bases fitting TRBD2. CDR1 and CDR2 from the germline V gene are SGHKS and YYEKEE (reference sequence). V lost 8 bases and J lost 0; bases outside the gene matches: 8. The CDR3 extends over 14 amino acids. CDR3 sequence reads: CASGEGRTSYEQYF. For the CDR3, the DNA is TGTGCCAGTGGGGAGGGACGGACCTCCTACGAGCAGTACTTC. The whole variable domain, filled in from reference TRBV5-5 and TRBJ2-7, reads DAGVTQSPTHLIKTRGQQVTLRCSPISGHKSVSWYQQVLGQGPQFIFQYYEKEERGRGNFPDRFSARQFPNYSSELNVNALLLGDSALYLCASGEGRTSYEQYFGPGTRLTVT.

This clonotype has a count of ten or more. The V call is TRBV7-8, the J call TRBJ2-5; possible D gene TRBD2, 7 bases. The CDR3 consists of 14 residues. Per the germline V gene, CDR1 is SGHVS and CDR2 is FQNEAQ. Trimming removed 1 base from V and 7 bases from J, with 13 bases in between. The DNA of the CDR3 is TGTGCCAGCAGCTTAGTGGGGGGGCAGGGGACCCAGTACTTC. This codes for CASSLVGGQGTQYF.

This clonotype was counted only a few times. The chain couples TRBV27 to TRBJ2-7, with D unclear. Trimming cost V 8 bases and J 3 bases, with 17 bases left between them. The CDR3 sequence is 14 residues long. Germline V gives CDR1 MNHEY, CDR2 SMNVEV (reference sequence). CDR3 nucleotides: TGTGCCAGCGGGCCATGGGGTCTTGACTACGAGCAGTACTTC. The encoded protein is CASGPWGLDYEQYF.

The V gene is TRBV5-1, the J gene TRBJ2-1, with D tentatively TRBD1 or TRBD2 (5 bases each). V was pared by 3 bases and J by 5 bases, with 15 bases between. Germline CDR1 SGHRS, CDR2 YFSETQ. The CDR3 extends over 15 amino acids. The CDR3 protein is CASSSTGPAHNEQFF. The CDR3 DNA reads as TGCGCCAGCAGCTCCACGGGGCCCGCACACAATGAGCAGTTCTTC.

This clonotype qualifies as medium-sized (0.01 to 0.1%). V gene TRBV7-3 combines with J gene TRBJ2-5; D is ambiguous. The length of the CDR3 is 14 residues. Germline values: CDR1 SGHTA, CDR2 FQGTGA. The V and J ends lost 1 base and 3 bases respectively, with 9 bases between them. The CDR3 spells CASSLMGSKETQYF. CDR3 sequence (DNA): TGTGCCAGCAGCTTAATGGGCTCGAAAGAGACCCAGTACTTC.

This clonotype showed up many times. This rearrangement joins TRBV7-2 to TRBJ2-1; maybe TRBD2 (7 bases). This CDR3 spans 15 amino acids. Germline V gives CDR1 SGHTA, CDR2 FQGNSA. Trimming pared 5 bases from V and 7 bases from J, leaving 18 bases between. This chain's CDR3 is CASSVYRRGGNEQFF. CDR3 in DNA: TGTGCCAGCAGCGTATACCGAAGGGGGGGTAATGAGCAGTTCTTC. Filled out from reference TRBV7-2 and TRBJ2-1, the complete variable domain reads GAGVSQSPSNKVTEKGKDVELRCDPISGHTALYWYRQSLGQGLEFLIYFQGNSAPDKSGLPSDRFSAERTGGSVSTLTIQRTQQEDSAVYLCASSVYRRGGNEQFFGPGTRLTVL.

This clonotype has only a few counts. The gene calls are TRBV28 and TRBJ2-7, with TRBD1 matching 9 bases. This CDR3 has 14 amino acids. Unmatched junction bases numbered 7, after V lost 7 bases and J lost 3 bases. CDR1 and CDR2 (germline): MDHEN, SYDVKM. CDR3 sequence reads: CASNDRGGFYEQYF. CDR3 coding DNA: TGTGCCAGCAACGACAGGGGGGGATTCTACGAGCAGTACTTC.

This clonotype appeared many times. V usage is TRBV7-9 and J usage is TRBJ2-1; no firm D call. There are 12 residues in the CDR3. Germline V gene data show CDR1 as SEHNR and CDR2 as FQNEAQ (reference sequence). V dropped 1 base and J dropped 9 bases, with 7 bases sitting between them. The CDR3 reads CASSLGDGEQFF. CDR3 DNA sequence: TGTGCCAGCAGCTTAGGTGATGGTGAGCAGTTCTTC.

About this clonotype itself: A read error may explain this, as a much larger clone is one base away. J is TRBJ2-1 and V is TRBV5-1, with D possibly being TRBD1 (6 bases). The CDR3 runs 13 residues. Germline V gene lookup returns CDR1 SGHRS and CDR2 YFSETQ. The DNA of the CDR3 is TGCACCAGCAGCATACAGGGTTTCAATGAGCAGTTCTTC. As protein: CTSSIQGFNEQFF.

This CDR3 reads CASSDSGGGSNGYTF. The DNA of the CDR3 is TGTGCCAGCAGTGACTCTGGAGGGGGTTCCAATGGCTACACCTTC. The chain joins TRBV6-4 to TRBJ1-2; tentative D call: TRBD1 (6 bases). Germline V gene data show CDR1 as MRHNA and CDR2 as SNTAGT. The CDR3 runs 15 residues. Trimming stripped 0 bases from V and 6 bases from J, with 14 bases between.

This clonotype was found many times. The rearrangement joins TRBV9 to TRBJ2-1; TRBD2 agrees at 12 bases. J was trimmed by 7 bases and V by 4 bases; bases with no gene match: 6. The length of the CDR3 is 15 residues. The germline V gene has CDR1 SGDLS and CDR2 YYNGEE. CDR3 bases: TGTGCCAGCAGCCCCGGGACTAGCGGGTGGAATGAGCAGTTCTTC. Its protein is CASSPGTSGWNEQFF.

CDR3 sequence reads: CASSPRDSPGGNTIYF. The CDR3 region has the DNA TGTGCCAGCAGCCCTCGGGACAGTCCCGGTGGAAACACCATATATTTT. V gene TRBV3-1 combines with J gene TRBJ1-3; TRBD1 aligns across 7 bases. Germline lookup yields CDR1 LGHDT and CDR2 YNNKEL (reference sequence). The CDR3 extends over 16 amino acids. Trimming took 4 bases from V and 3 from J; bases not matched to a gene: 9.

A few counts support this clonotype. This chain joins TRBV7-2 and TRBJ2-1, with TRBD2 as a possible D gene (6 bases). The germline V gene encodes CDR1 SGHTA and CDR2 FQGNSA. The CDR3 extends over 17 amino acids. Trimming pared 2 bases from V and 1 base from J, leaving 15 bases between. Here the CDR3 reads CASSLFAGGNSYNEQFF. CDR3 DNA: TGTGCCAGCAGCTTATTTGCGGGCGGGAATTCCTACAATGAGCAGTTCTTC.

This clonotype was picked up a small number of times. V and J are TRBV5-1 and TRBJ2-1; D ambiguous. CDR3 length equals 15 residues. CDR1 is SGHRS and CDR2 is YFSETQ in the germline V gene. Trimming took off 0 bases at V and 3 bases at J, with 10 bases between the two ends. The CDR3 bases are TGCGCCAGCAGCTTGGGAACGGCCGTCTACAATGAGCAGTTCTTC. It translates to CASSLGTAVYNEQFF.

V and J are TRBV7-9 and TRBJ2-2; no clear D gene. This CDR3 has 12 residues. Germline V gene data show CDR1 as SEHNR and CDR2 as FQNEAQ (reference sequence). The V end lost 8 bases, the J end lost 6 bases, and 10 bases lay between the germline ends. CDR3 DNA sequence: TGTGCCAGCGGCCCTGGCCCCGGGGAGCTGTTTTTT. Translation: CASGPGPGELFF.

This clonotype occurred many times. The chain carries TRBV20-1 and TRBJ1-5; D might be TRBD1 (5 bases). Trimming took 6 bases from V and 2 from J, leaving 17 bases between them. The CDR3 is made up of 15 amino acids. Per germline, CDR1 DFQATT and CDR2 SNEGSKA (reference sequence). The CDR3 loop is CSAGFGGAGNQPQHF. Here the CDR3 DNA reads TGCAGTGCGGGGTTCGGAGGGGCTGGCAATCAGCCCCAGCATTTT.

This clonotype was recorded many times. The CDR3 DNA is TGCGCCAGCAGCTTCAGTAGGACAGGGGATTACAATGAGCAGTTCTTC. Translated, it gives CASSFSRTGDYNEQFF. The gene calls are TRBV5-1 and TRBJ2-1; TRBD1 matches 9 bases. Germline values: CDR1 SGHRS, CDR2 YFSETQ. The J segment lost 4 bases and the V segment lost 2 bases, leaving 7 bases of the junction unmatched. This CDR3 has 16 residues.

The chain joins TRBV10-3 to TRBJ2-1; 9 bases fit TRBD1. The CDR3 is 15 residues long. The J segment lost 6 bases and the V segment lost 2 bases, leaving 5 bases of the junction unmatched. Germline CDR1 ENHRY, CDR2 SYGVKD. This chain's CDR3 is CAISEPGDRVNEQFF. In DNA, the CDR3 is TGTGCCATCAGTGAGCCGGGGGACAGGGTCAATGAGCAGTTCTTC.